The clone carrying this T cell receptor beta chain is a singleton in its sample. The antigen is not known. This sample is part of a study of shared clonotypes between healthy human individuals. Overall study context: Two female and a few male donors aged 18 to 49 were enrolled.

Only in-frame clones appear in the TCRdb table, and some are missing; sequencing was by immunoSEQ multiplex PCR. The data show more than 500,000 clones, about 96% seen once. Study-level findings and limits: Naive subsets typically showed greater estimated richness than memory subsets.

Per germline, CDR1 SGHTA and CDR2 FQGTGA. The CDR3 has 15 residues. The trim removed 6 bases at V and 2 bases at J, leaving 9 bases unmatched. This receptor was obtained from a woman aged 25 to 39 in good health. This chain connects TRBV7-3 to TRBJ2-7; 8 bases are shared with TRBD1. Sequenced: naive CD4+ T cells sorted from blood. Subset: CD45RA+ positively selected. Here the CDR3 DNA reads TGTGCCAGCAGTTCCGGACAGGGCCCCCCCTACGAGCAGTACTTC. Translated: CASSSGQGPPYEQYF.